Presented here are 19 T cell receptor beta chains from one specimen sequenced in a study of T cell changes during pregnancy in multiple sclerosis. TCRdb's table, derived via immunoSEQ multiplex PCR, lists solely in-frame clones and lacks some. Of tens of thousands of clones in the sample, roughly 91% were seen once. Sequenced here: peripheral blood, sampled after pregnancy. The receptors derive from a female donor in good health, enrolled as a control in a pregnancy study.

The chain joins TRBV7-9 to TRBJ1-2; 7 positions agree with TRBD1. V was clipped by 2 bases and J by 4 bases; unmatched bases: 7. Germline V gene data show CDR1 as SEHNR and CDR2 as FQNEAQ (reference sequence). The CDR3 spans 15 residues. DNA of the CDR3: TGTGCCAGCAGCTTATACGGTGAGGGGGCCTATGGCTACACCTTC. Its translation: CASSLYGEGAYGYTF.

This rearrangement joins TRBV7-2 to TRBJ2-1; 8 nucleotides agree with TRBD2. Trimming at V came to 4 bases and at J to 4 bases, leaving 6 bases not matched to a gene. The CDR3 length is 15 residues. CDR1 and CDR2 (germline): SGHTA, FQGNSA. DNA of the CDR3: TGTGCCAGCAGCTCCAGCGGGGGAAGGTACAATGAGCAGTTCTTC. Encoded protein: CASSSSGGRYNEQFF.

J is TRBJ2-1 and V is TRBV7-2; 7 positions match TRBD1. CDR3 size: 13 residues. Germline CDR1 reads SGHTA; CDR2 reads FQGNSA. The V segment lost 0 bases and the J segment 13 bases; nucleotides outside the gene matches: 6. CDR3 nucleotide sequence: TGTGCCAGCAGCTTAGCTCAGGGACAGACTCAGTTCTTC. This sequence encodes CASSLAQGQTQFF.

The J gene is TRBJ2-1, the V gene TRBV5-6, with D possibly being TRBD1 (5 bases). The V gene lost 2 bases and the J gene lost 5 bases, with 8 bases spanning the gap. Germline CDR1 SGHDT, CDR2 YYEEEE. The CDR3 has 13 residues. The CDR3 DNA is TGTGCCAGCAGCTTCGCAGGGAACAATGAGCAGTTCTTC. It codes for CASSFAGNNEQFF. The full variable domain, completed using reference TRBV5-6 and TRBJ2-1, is DAGVTQSPTHLIKTRGQQVTLRCSPKSGHDTVSWYQQALGQGPQFIFQYYEEEERQRGNFPDRFSGHQFPNYSSELNVNALLLGDSALYLCASSFAGNNEQFFGPGTRLTVL.

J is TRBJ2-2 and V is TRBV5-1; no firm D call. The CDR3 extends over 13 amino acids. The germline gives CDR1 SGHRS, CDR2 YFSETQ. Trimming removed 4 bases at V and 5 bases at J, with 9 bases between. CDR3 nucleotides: TGCGCCAGCAGCCTAACAGAAACCGGGGAGCTGTTTTTT. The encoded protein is CASSLTETGELFF.

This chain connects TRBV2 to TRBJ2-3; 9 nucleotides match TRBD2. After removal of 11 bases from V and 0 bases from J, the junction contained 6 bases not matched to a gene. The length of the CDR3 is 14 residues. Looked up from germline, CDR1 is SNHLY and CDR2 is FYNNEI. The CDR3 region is CAGRTSASTDTQYF. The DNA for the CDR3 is TGTGCCGGTCGGACTAGCGCAAGCACAGATACGCAGTATTTT.

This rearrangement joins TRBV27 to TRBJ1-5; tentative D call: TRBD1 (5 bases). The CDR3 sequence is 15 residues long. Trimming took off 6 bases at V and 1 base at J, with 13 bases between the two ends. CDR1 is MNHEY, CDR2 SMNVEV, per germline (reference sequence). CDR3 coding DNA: TGTGCCAGCAGACTCCAGGGCGGAAGCAATCAGCCCCAGCATTTT. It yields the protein CASRLQGGSNQPQHF.

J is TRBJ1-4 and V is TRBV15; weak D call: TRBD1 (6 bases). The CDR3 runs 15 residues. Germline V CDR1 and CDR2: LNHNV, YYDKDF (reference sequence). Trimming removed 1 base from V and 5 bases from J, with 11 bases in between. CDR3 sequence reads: CATSRVDGGNEKLFF. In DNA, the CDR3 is TGTGCCACCAGCAGAGTTGATGGGGGCAATGAAAAACTGTTTTTT.

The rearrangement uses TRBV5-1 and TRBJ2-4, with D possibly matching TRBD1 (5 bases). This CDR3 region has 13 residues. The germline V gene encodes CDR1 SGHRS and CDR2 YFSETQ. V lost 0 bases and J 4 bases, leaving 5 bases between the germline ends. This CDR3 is CASSLGQKNIQYF. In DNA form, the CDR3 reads TGCGCCAGCAGCTTGGGACAGAAAAACATTCAGTACTTC.

In DNA, the CDR3 is TGCGCCAGCAGCCAAGAAAGGGAGAGGTACGAGACCCAGTACTTC. Translating it yields CASSQERERYETQYF. The chain recombines TRBV4-3 with TRBJ2-5; perhaps TRBD2 as D (5 bases). Per germline, CDR1 LGHNA and CDR2 YSLEER. Trimming removed 0 bases at V and 5 bases at J, with 13 bases between. This CDR3 has 15 amino acids.

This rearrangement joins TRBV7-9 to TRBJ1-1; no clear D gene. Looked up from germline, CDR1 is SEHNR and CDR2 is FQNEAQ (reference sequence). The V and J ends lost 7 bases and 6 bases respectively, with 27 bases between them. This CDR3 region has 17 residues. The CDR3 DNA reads TGTGCCAGCAAAAACCCCGGGAGAAAAAGCAAGGGTTCTGAAGCTTTCTTT. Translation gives CASKNPGRKSKGSEAFF.

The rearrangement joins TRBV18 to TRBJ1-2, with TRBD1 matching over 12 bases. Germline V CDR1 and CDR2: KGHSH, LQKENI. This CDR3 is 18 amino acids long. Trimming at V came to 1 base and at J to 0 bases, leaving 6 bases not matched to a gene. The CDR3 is CASSPRAGTGGPNYGYTF. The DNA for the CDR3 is TGTGCCAGCTCACCACGCGCCGGGACAGGGGGCCCTAACTATGGCTACACCTTC.

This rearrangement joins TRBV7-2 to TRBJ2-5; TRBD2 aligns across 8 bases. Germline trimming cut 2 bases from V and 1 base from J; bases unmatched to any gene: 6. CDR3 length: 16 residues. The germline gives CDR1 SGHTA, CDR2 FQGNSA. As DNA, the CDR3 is TGTGCCAGCAGCTTAAAAGCGGGGGCCCTCCAAGAGACCCAGTACTTC. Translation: CASSLKAGALQETQYF.

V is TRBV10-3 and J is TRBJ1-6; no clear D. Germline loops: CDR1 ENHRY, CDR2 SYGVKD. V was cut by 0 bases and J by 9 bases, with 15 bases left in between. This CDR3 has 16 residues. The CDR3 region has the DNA TGTGCCATCAGTGAGTCCTACGCGGGTCAGGCTTCACCCCTCCACTTT. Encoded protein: CAISESYAGQASPLHF.

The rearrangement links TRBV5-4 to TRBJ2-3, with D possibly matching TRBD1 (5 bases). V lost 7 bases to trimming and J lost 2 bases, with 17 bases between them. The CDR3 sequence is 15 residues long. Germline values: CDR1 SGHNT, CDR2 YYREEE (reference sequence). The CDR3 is CASGSLQGSTDTQYF. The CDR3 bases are TGTGCCAGCGGATCATTGCAGGGATCCACAGATACGCAGTATTTT.

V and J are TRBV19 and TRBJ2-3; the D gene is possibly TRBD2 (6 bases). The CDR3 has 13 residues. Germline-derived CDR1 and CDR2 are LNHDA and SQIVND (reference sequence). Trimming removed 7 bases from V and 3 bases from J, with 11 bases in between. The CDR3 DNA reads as TGTGCCAGTATGCCCGGGACTACAGATACGCAGTATTTT. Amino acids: CASMPGTTDTQYF.

CDR3 sequence reads: CASSPGGWGETQYF. The CDR3 bases are TGTGCCAGCAGCCCCGGGGGGTGGGGTGAGACCCAGTACTTC. The V and J genes are TRBV7-2 and TRBJ2-5; 7 bases fit TRBD2. Germline loops: CDR1 SGHTA, CDR2 FQGNSA. The V segment lost 5 bases and the J segment 5 bases; nucleotides outside the gene matches: 8. The CDR3 totals 14 residues. Full variable domain (missing parts from reference TRBV7-2 and TRBJ2-5): GAGVSQSPSNKVTEKGKDVELRCDPISGHTALYWYRQSLGQGLEFLIYFQGNSAPDKSGLPSDRFSAERTGGSVSTLTIQRTQQEDSAVYLCASSPGGWGETQYFGPGTRLLVL.

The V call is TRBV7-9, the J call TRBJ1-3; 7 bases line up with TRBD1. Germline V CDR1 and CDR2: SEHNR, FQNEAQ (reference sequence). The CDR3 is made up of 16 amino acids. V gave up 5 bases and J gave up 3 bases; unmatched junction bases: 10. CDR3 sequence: CASSHIGGAYGNTIYF. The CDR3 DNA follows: TGTGCCAGCAGCCACATAGGGGGCGCATATGGAAACACCATATATTTT.

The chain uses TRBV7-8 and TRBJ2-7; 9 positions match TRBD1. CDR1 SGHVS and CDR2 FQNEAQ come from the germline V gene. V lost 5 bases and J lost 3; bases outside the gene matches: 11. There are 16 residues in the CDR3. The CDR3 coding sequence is TGTGCCAGCAGCAAAACCGGGACAGGGTCCGGCTACGAGCAGTACTTC. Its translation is CASSKTGTGSGYEQYF.